These T cell receptor beta chains were read from a single sample in a study of somatic mutations in cytotoxic T cells in rheumatoid arthritis. Data came from immunoSEQ multiplex PCR; TCRdb stores just in-frame clones and leaves some out. Among roughly 5,000 clones listed, around four fifths were seen once. Sequenced: CD8+ T cells sorted from blood. Source of these receptors: a woman aged 45-60 years with rheumatoid arthritis. The conserved cysteine and the conserved F or W are not part of the CDR3 here.

V gene,J gene,CDR3 protein
TRBV2,.,ASSELTGSTYEQY
TRBV20-1,TRBJ1-1,SARGGTEAF
TRBV9,TRBJ2-7,ACSVRTGGSEEQY
TRBV19,TRBJ2-2,ASSRGLTGELF
TRBV19,TRBJ2-2,ASSLGNTGELF
TRBV19,.,ASSIGGGEQY
TRBV29-1,TRBJ2-2,SVAGTRNTGELF
TRBV10-1,TRBJ2-3,ASSDYTDTQY
TRBV19,TRBJ1-2,ASSIGRSYGYT
TRBV6-5,TRBJ2-3,ASSLLAGGPDTQY
TRBV30,TRBJ2-7,AWRDTHGSYEQY
TRBV9,TRBJ2-7,ASSLEGNPYEQY
TRBV30,TRBJ2-1,AWSVGTGYYNEQF
TRBV6-5,TRBJ2-4,ASVDSLFTIQY
TRBV4-1,TRBJ2-7,ASSQAASGPYEQY
TRBV11-1,TRBJ1-1,ASSLDRGNTEAF
TRBV11-1,TRBJ2-2,ASSLASTTNTGELF
TRBV9,TRBJ2-6,ASSTGTGGSGANVLT
TRBV27,TRBJ1-5,ASSHTDRGYGNQSQH
TRBV10-3,TRBJ1-6,AISEDLYSPLH
TRBV29-1,TRBJ2-5,SVPGLAGETQY
TRBV15,TRBJ1-5,ATSSPTSGNQPQH
TRBV11-2,TRBJ2-3,ASSLWTSGGVHTDTQY
TRBV9,TRBJ2-7,ASSANTGEATYEQY
TRBV11-2,TRBJ1-1,ASSLAQLGTGGTEAF
TRBV29-1,TRBJ2-3,SVPGTSGPTDTQY
TRBV7-9,TRBJ2-7,ASSLAAGGSYEQY
TRBV29-1,TRBJ2-4,SVEGPVRGAKNIQY
TRBV5-6,TRBJ2-7,ASSSGLAGLATHYEQY
TRBV6-1,TRBJ2-7,ASSEAGGAYEQY
TRBV2,TRBJ1-6,ASIQGAPLGSPLH
TRBV2,TRBJ1-1,ASSVSLDRGLTEAF
TRBV9,TRBJ1-1,ASSVQGENTEAF
TRBV6-5,TRBJ2-2,ASSYSRPAATGELF
TRBV27,TRBJ2-7,ASSPPRTVNTEQY
TRBV30,TRBJ2-7,AWRDSEFYEQY
TRBV7-9,TRBJ2-1,ASSPGSPPEQF
TRBV6-5,TRBJ2-3,ASSYSGDTQY
TRBV6-1,TRBJ2-5,ASSEGVAVQETQY
TRBV9,TRBJ1-1,ASSVYGGGNTEAF
TRBV9,TRBJ2-1,ASSVAYRGSEQF
TRBV28,.,ASSRLGDSAYEQY